These 21 T cell receptor beta chains were all obtained from the same sample, sequenced in a study of beta chain features in type 1 diabetes. The study reverse transcribed the entire isolated RNA, so it sequenced expressed TCRB transcripts. Repertoires were generated with immunoSEQ multiplex PCR, while TCRdb's copy carries only in-frame clones and drops some. The sample shows 35,000 or so clones, 64% of them seen only once. What was sequenced was Tregs from blood. The source is a young woman in good health.

Only one count was recorded for this clone. The genes are TRBV5-1 and TRBJ2-1; TRBD2 aligns across 9 bases. CDR1 SGHRS and CDR2 YFSETQ come from the germline V gene. The V segment lost 3 bases and the J segment 4 bases; nucleotides outside the gene matches: 11. This CDR3 region has 17 residues. CDR3 DNA sequence: TGCGCCAGCAGCTCCGAAAGAGCGGGAGGTTTATACAATGAGCAGTTCTTC. Translated: CASSSERAGGLYNEQFF.

The chain is built from TRBV9 and TRBJ2-3; D is perhaps TRBD2 (6 bases). The CDR3 totals 15 residues. The germline V gene encodes CDR1 SGDLS and CDR2 YYNGEE. V dropped 3 bases and J dropped 1 base, with 12 bases sitting between them. The DNA of the CDR3 is TGTGCCAGCAGCGCGTCCGGGACTCGCACAGATACGCAGTATTTT. This sequence encodes CASSASGTRTDTQYF. The full variable domain, completed using reference TRBV9 and TRBJ2-3, is DSGVTQTPKHLITATGQRVTLRCSPRSGDLSVYWYQQSLDQGLQFLIQYYNGEERAKGNILERFSAQQFPDLHSELNLSSLELGDSALYFCASSASGTRTDTQYFGPGTRLTVL.

The CDR3 DNA sequence: TGTGCCAGTAGCCCGGTGGGGACAGTCAACACAGATACGCAGTATTTT. This codes for CASSPVGTVNTDTQYF. The gene calls are TRBV19 and TRBJ2-3; 7 nucleotides match TRBD1. The CDR3 covers 16 residues. CDR1 and CDR2 (germline): LNHDA, SQIVND (reference sequence). Trimming removed 6 bases from V and 2 bases from J; junction bases left unmatched: 11.

This rearrangement joins TRBV7-2 to TRBJ2-7; no reliable D call. The V and J ends lost 2 bases and 6 bases respectively, with 5 bases between them. CDR3 length: 11 amino acids. The germline V gene has CDR1 SGHTA and CDR2 FQGNSA. The CDR3 region is CASSLPGEQYF. CDR3 DNA: TGTGCCAGCAGCTTACCGGGCGAGCAGTACTTC. Using reference TRBV7-2 and TRBJ2-7 for the parts outside the CDR3, the full variable domain is GAGVSQSPSNKVTEKGKDVELRCDPISGHTALYWYRQSLGQGLEFLIYFQGNSAPDKSGLPSDRFSAERTGGSVSTLTIQRTQQEDSAVYLCASSLPGEQYFGPGTRLTVT.

Written as DNA, the CDR3 is TGCGCCAGCAGCTTACTTGTACTGGGACAGGGTGACTACGAGCAGTACTTC. Protein sequence: CASSLLVLGQGDYEQYF. The genes are TRBV5-1 and TRBJ2-7; 9 bases map to TRBD1. This CDR3 has 17 amino acids. The junction had 12 bases not matched to a gene; V was cut back by 2 bases and J by 3 bases. The germline CDR1 and CDR2 sequences are SGHRS and YFSETQ. Combining the CDR3 with reference TRBV5-1 and TRBJ2-7 gives the whole variable domain KAGVTQTPRYLIKTRGQQVTLSCSPISGHRSVSWYQQTPGQGLQFLFEYFSETQRNKGNFPGRFSGRQFSNSRSEMNVSTLELGDSALYLCASSLLVLGQGDYEQYFGPGTRLTVT.

This clone was seen a few times. The chain joins TRBV23-1 to TRBJ2-5; 7 nucleotides align to TRBD2. TRBV23-1 is recorded as an ORF, its role being uncertain. The CDR3 loop spans 14 amino acids. Germline trimming cut 3 bases from V and 0 bases from J; bases unmatched to any gene: 1. The CDR3 reads CASSHRGDQETQYF. The CDR3 DNA reads TGCGCCAGCAGTCACCGGGGGGACCAAGAGACCCAGTACTTC.

The chain is built from TRBV18 and TRBJ1-4, with a tentative D call TRBD1 (6 bases). The CDR3 covers 15 residues. Germline CDR1 KGHSH, CDR2 LQKENI. The V end was cut by 4 bases, the J end by 3 bases, with 12 bases between. This CDR3 is CASSLTGTPNEKLFF. CDR3 in DNA: TGTGCCAGCTCACTAACAGGGACACCTAATGAAAAACTGTTTTTT.

This clone was seen just once. V usage is TRBV9 and J usage is TRBJ2-1, with D perhaps matching TRBD2 (6 bases). V was clipped by 2 bases and J by 6 bases, with 18 bases between them. Germline CDR1 is SGDLS and CDR2 is YYNGEE. The CDR3 consists of 16 residues. The CDR3 sequence is CASSVSLSGVVNEQFF. CDR3 DNA: TGTGCCAGCAGCGTCTCATTGTCGGGAGTGGTCAATGAGCAGTTCTTC.

This chain links TRBV7-9 with TRBJ1-3; maybe TRBD1 (6 bases). Trimming shortened V by 5 bases and J by 4 bases, and 15 bases separated the two germline ends. Germline values: CDR1 SEHNR, CDR2 FQNEAQ (reference sequence). The CDR3 extends over 15 amino acids. CDR3 sequence (DNA): TGTGCCAGCAGCCCCCATGGGGGCCGAGGAAACACCATATATTTT. This gives the protein CASSPHGGRGNTIYF.

This clone has just one count. The chain recombines TRBV18 with TRBJ2-5; the D gene is possibly TRBD2 (5 bases). CDR1 is KGHSH and CDR2 is LQKENI in the germline V gene. The CDR3 consists of 16 residues. Trimming took off 3 bases at V and 1 base at J, with 15 bases between the two ends. The DNA of the CDR3 is TGTGCCAGCTCACCGCGTCTATGGACTTCCCAAGAGACCCAGTACTTC. Residues: CASSPRLWTSQETQYF. Full variable domain (remainder filled in from reference TRBV18 and TRBJ2-5): NAGVMQNPRHLVRRRGQEARLRCSPMKGHSHVYWYRQLPEEGLKFMVYLQKENIIDESGMPKERFSAEFPKEGPSILRIQQVVRGDSAAYFCASSPRLWTSQETQYFGPGTRLLVL.

The chain uses TRBV27 and TRBJ1-1; D call uncertain. V was cut by 5 bases and J by 0 bases, with 13 bases left in between. Germline V gene lookup returns CDR1 MNHEY and CDR2 SMNVEV (reference sequence). The CDR3 runs 15 residues. CDR3 sequence reads: CASSKRGQMNTEAFF. Written as DNA, the CDR3 is TGTGCCAGCAGTAAAAGAGGCCAAATGAACACTGAAGCTTTCTTT.

This clone was counted once. This chain connects TRBV11-2 to TRBJ2-3, with D perhaps TRBD2 (5 bases). This CDR3 region has 16 residues. The V and J ends lost 1 base and 8 bases respectively, with 19 bases between them. The germline V gene has CDR1 SGHAT and CDR2 FQNNGV. CDR3 sequence reads: CASSLGGAGRAGTQYF. CDR3 sequence (DNA): TGTGCCAGCAGCTTAGGGGGAGCAGGACGGGCCGGTACGCAGTATTTT.

The genes are TRBV10-3 and TRBJ2-5; D perhaps matches TRBD1 (7 bases). V lost 6 bases and J 4 bases, leaving 9 bases between the germline ends. Germline CDR1 is ENHRY and CDR2 is SYGVKD. The CDR3 sequence is 12 residues long. CDR3 loop: CAISQGGETQYF. CDR3 coding DNA: TGTGCCATCAGCCAGGGGGGAGAGACCCAGTACTTC.

The gene calls are TRBV15 and TRBJ2-7; perhaps TRBD1 as D (5 bases). Trimming stripped 0 bases from V and 3 bases from J, with 12 bases between. Germline V CDR1 and CDR2: LNHNV, YYDKDF (reference sequence). This CDR3 spans 15 amino acids. The DNA of the CDR3 is TGTGCCACCAGCAGAGATAGGGGCTGGAACTACGAGCAGTACTTC. Translation: CATSRDRGWNYEQYF.

This sequence joins TRBV7-2 and TRBJ2-7, with D perhaps matching TRBD2 (6 bases). Germline values: CDR1 SGHTA, CDR2 FQGNSA. This CDR3 comprises 15 residues. The V end lost 1 base, the J end lost 4 bases, and 14 bases lay between the germline ends. Written as DNA, the CDR3 is TGTGCCAGCAGCTTAGGGGGACTCGTTCCTTACGAGCAGTACTTC. Protein product: CASSLGGLVPYEQYF.

The V call is TRBV4-1, the J call TRBJ2-7; the D gene is possibly TRBD1 (5 bases). The CDR3 length is 14 residues. Trimming took off 5 bases at V and 5 bases at J, with 16 bases between the two ends. Germline-derived CDR1 and CDR2 are MGHRA and YSYEKL. The chain's CDR3 is CASSSKQGKNEQYF. Written as DNA, the CDR3 is TGCGCCAGCAGCTCAAAGCAGGGTAAGAACGAGCAGTACTTC.

The V call is TRBV12-5, the J call TRBJ1-1; tentative D call: TRBD1 (5 bases). V lost 6 bases and J 4 bases, leaving 12 bases between the germline ends. Germline-derived CDR1 and CDR2 are LGHNT and FRNRAP. The CDR3 consists of 13 residues. The CDR3 here is CASGLNTGTEAFF. The CDR3 nucleotides read TGTGCTAGTGGCCTAAACACAGGCACTGAAGCTTTCTTT.

CDR3 region: CAWSYGTGALRYGYTF. In DNA form, the CDR3 reads TGTGCCTGGAGTTACGGGACAGGGGCCCTCCGCTATGGCTACACCTTC. The rearrangement uses TRBV30 and TRBJ1-2; 10 bases align to TRBD1. Germline assignment: CDR1 GTSNPN and CDR2 SVGIG (reference sequence). Losses at the gene ends were 2 bases for V and 4 bases for J; bases not matched to a gene: 10. The CDR3 spans 16 residues.

The chain links TRBV5-4 to TRBJ1-2, with D possibly TRBD1 on 6 matching bases. With 4 bases removed from V and 2 bases from J, the gap between germline ends came to 9 bases. CDR1 SGHNT and CDR2 YYREEE come from the germline V gene (reference sequence). This CDR3 is 13 amino acids long. The CDR3 DNA is TGTGCCAGCAGCCACGGACAGAACTATGGCTACACCTTC. It yields the protein CASSHGQNYGYTF.

This clone was seen a few times. This sequence joins TRBV29-1 and TRBJ2-3, with D perhaps matching TRBD1 (6 bases). Per germline, CDR1 SQVTM and CDR2 ANQGSEA. The V end was cut by 5 bases, the J end by 4 bases, with 13 bases between. CDR3 size: 13 residues. The CDR3 bases are TGCAGCGTTCAGGGGCTGCCCTCAGATACGCAGTATTTT. Translation gives CSVQGLPSDTQYF.

This clone occurred a few times. The CDR3: CAISDATSGTTYEQYF. The CDR3 DNA follows: TGTGCCATCAGTGACGCTACTAGCGGGACCACCTACGAGCAGTACTTC. The chain joins TRBV10-3 to TRBJ2-7, with 10 bases aligning to TRBD2. Germline V gene lookup returns CDR1 ENHRY and CDR2 SYGVKD. Trimming took 3 bases from V and 2 from J; bases not matched to a gene: 7. The CDR3 sequence is 16 residues long.